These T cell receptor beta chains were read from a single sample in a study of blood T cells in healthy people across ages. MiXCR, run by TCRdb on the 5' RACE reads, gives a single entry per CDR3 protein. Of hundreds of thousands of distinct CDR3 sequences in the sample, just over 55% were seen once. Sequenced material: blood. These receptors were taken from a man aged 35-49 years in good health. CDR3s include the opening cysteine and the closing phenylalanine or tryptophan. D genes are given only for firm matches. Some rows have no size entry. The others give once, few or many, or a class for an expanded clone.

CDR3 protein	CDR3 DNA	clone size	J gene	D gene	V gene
CASSLSTAGGTFGETQYF	TGTGCCAGCAGCTTAAGCACAGCGGGGGGGACCTTCGGGGAGACCCAGTACTTC	NA	TRBJ2-5	TRBD2	TRBV7-9
CASSLIAGGPDTGELFF	TGTGCCAGCAGCTTAATAGCGGGAGGGCCCGACACCGGGGAGCTGTTTTTT	NA	TRBJ2-2	TRBD2	TRBV7-3
CASSLGTSGALGEQFF	TGCGCCAGCAGCTTGGGGACTAGCGGGGCCCTAGGTGAGCAGTTCTTC	NA	TRBJ2-1	TRBD2	TRBV5-1
CASSPEGLAGGYNEQFF	TGCGCCAGCAGCCCAGAGGGACTAGCGGGAGGGTACAATGAGCAGTTCTTC	few	TRBJ2-1	TRBD2	TRBV4-3
CATSDRDYGYTF	TGTGCCACCAGTGACAGGGACTATGGCTACACCTTC	NA	TRBJ1-2	NA	TRBV24-1
CSASPTVGGEQYF	TGCAGTGCTAGTCCCACAGTCGGGGGCGAGCAGTACTTC	few	TRBJ2-7	NA	TRBV20-1
CASSFVGGGPYEQYF	TGTGCCAGCAGCTTCGTTGGTGGGGGACCCTACGAGCAGTACTTC	few	TRBJ2-7	NA	TRBV7-2
CASSELAGVPYNEQFF	TGTGCCAGCAGTGAATTGGCAGGAGTACCCTACAATGAGCAGTTCTTC	NA	TRBJ2-1	NA	TRBV2
CASTTQGVNYGYTF	TGTGCCAGCACCACTCAAGGGGTTAACTATGGCTACACCTTC	NA	TRBJ1-2	NA	TRBV28
CSARPPRGPGYTF	TGCAGTGCTAGGCCTCCACGGGGGCCTGGCTACACCTTC	NA	TRBJ1-2	NA	TRBV20-1
CASRPYLVRGQVYEQYF	TGTGCCAGCAGACCCTATTTGGTGCGGGGACAGGTCTACGAGCAGTACTTC	few	TRBJ2-7	TRBD1	TRBV28
CASSPGGAGISSNQPQHF	TGTGCCAGCTCACCTGGGGGCGCGGGAATTTCTAGCAATCAGCCCCAGCATTTT	NA	TRBJ1-5	NA	TRBV18
CASSFGRGTDTQYF	TGTGCCAGCAGCTTTGGCAGGGGGACGGATACGCAGTATTTT	few	TRBJ2-3	TRBD1	TRBV11-2
CAIRGREGTDTQYF	TGTGCCATCAGGGGCAGGGAGGGCACAGATACGCAGTATTTT	few	TRBJ2-3	NA	TRBV10-3
CASSQASGGRDYGYTF	TGCGCCAGCAGCCAAGCATCAGGGGGCAGGGACTATGGCTACACCTTC	NA	TRBJ1-2	TRBD1	TRBV4-1
CASSQATDRDEQYF	TGTGCCAGCAGCCAAGCCACGGACAGGGACGAGCAGTACTTC	few	TRBJ2-7	TRBD1	TRBV4-2
CASSLGASGPREQFF	TGTGCCAGCAGCTTAGGCGCTAGCGGACCTCGGGAGCAGTTCTTC	NA	TRBJ2-1	TRBD2	TRBV7-2
CSVEVARSDTQYF	TGCAGCGTTGAGGTAGCGAGATCAGATACGCAGTATTTT	NA	TRBJ2-3	NA	TRBV29-1
CASKDLKVAGGSETQYF	TGTGCCAGCAAAGATTTAAAGGTAGCGGGAGGGTCCGAGACCCAGTACTTC	once	TRBJ2-5	TRBD2	TRBV27
CSASPGTENTEAFF	TGCAGTGCTAGCCCCGGGACAGAGAACACTGAAGCTTTCTTT	NA	TRBJ1-1	TRBD1	TRBV20-1
CASSYSKTGYRLNEQFF	TGTGCCAGCAGTTACTCTAAGACAGGGTATAGACTCAATGAGCAGTTCTTC	NA	TRBJ2-1	TRBD1	TRBV6-2/TRBV6-3
CASSPGGPGQPQHF	TGCGCCAGCAGCCCGGGCGGGCCGGGTCAGCCCCAGCATTTT	NA	TRBJ1-5	NA	TRBV4-1
CASSLAETGVYEQYF	TGTGCCAGCAGCTTAGCAGAAACAGGGGTCTACGAGCAGTACTTC	NA	TRBJ2-7	TRBD1	TRBV7-8
CASSQDNPTEAFF	TGCGCCAGCAGCCAAGATAACCCTACTGAAGCTTTCTTT	NA	TRBJ1-1	NA	TRBV4-3
CSVDGGASYGYTF	TGCAGCGTCGACGGGGGGGCGTCCTATGGCTACACCTTC	NA	TRBJ1-2	NA	TRBV29-1
CASWRETQYF	TGTGCCAGCTGGAGAGAGACCCAGTACTTC	once	TRBJ2-5	NA	TRBV6-2/TRBV6-3
CASSPAGIHEQYF	TGTGCCAGCAGTCCCGCAGGAATCCACGAGCAGTACTTC	NA	TRBJ2-7	NA	TRBV6-2/TRBV6-3
CSVVSATYGYTF	TGCAGCGTTGTCTCGGCTACTTATGGCTACACCTTC	few	TRBJ1-2	NA	TRBV29-1
CASSSGTGMDGYTF	TGTGCCAGCAGCTCCGGGACAGGGATGGATGGCTACACCTTC	NA	TRBJ1-2	TRBD1	TRBV7-3
CASSKGYRAPSYEQYF	TGTGCCAGCAGCAAAGGGTACAGGGCGCCGTCCTACGAGCAGTACTTC	many	TRBJ2-7	NA	TRBV21-1
CAISDAAVPGNEQFF	TGTGCCATCAGTGATGCCGCGGTCCCTGGGAATGAGCAGTTCTTC	NA	TRBJ2-1	NA	TRBV10-3
CSASRGLSSYEQYF	TGCAGTGCGTCCAGGGGCCTCAGCTCCTACGAGCAGTACTTC	NA	TRBJ2-7	NA	TRBV20-1
CASSSPPTYLQYF	TGTGCCAGCAGCTCCCCCCCAACGTACTTGCAGTATTTT	few	TRBJ2-3	NA	TRBV11-2
CASSQLREAFF	TGTGCCAGCAGCCAACTCAGAGAAGCTTTCTTT	NA	TRBJ1-1	NA	TRBV4-2
CASSTSGDTEAFF	TGTGCCAGTAGCACCTCTGGGGACACTGAAGCTTTCTTT	NA	TRBJ1-1	NA	TRBV19
CSANTGGSYNEQFF	TGCAGTGCTAATACAGGGGGGTCCTACAATGAGCAGTTCTTC	few	TRBJ2-1	TRBD1	TRBV20-1
CASRTGPATNEKLFF	TGTGCCAGCAGGACAGGACCTGCAACTAATGAAAAACTGTTTTTT	many	TRBJ1-4	NA	TRBV28
CASKDWTSRAYEQYF	TGTGCCAGCAAAGATTGGACTAGTCGAGCCTACGAGCAGTACTTC	few	TRBJ2-7	TRBD2	TRBV28
CSSRTDYGYTF	TGCAGCTCCCGGACAGATTATGGCTACACCTTC	few	TRBJ1-2	NA	TRBV29-1
CASSELGYYNEQFF	TGTGCCAGCAGTGAATTGGGATACTACAATGAGCAGTTCTTC	NA	TRBJ2-1	NA	TRBV2
CASGIYGAETQYF	TGTGCCAGCGGAATCTACGGGGCAGAGACCCAGTACTTC	NA	TRBJ2-5	NA	TRBV11-2
CASSLDMLRGVGYTEAFF	TGTGCCAGCAGCTTAGATATGTTACGGGGTGTAGGATACACTGAAGCTTTCTTT	NA	TRBJ1-1	NA	TRBV11-2
CASSAGQGEGTDTQYF	TGTGCCAGCAGCGCCGGACAGGGGGAAGGAACAGATACGCAGTATTTT	NA	TRBJ2-3	TRBD1	TRBV5-4
CASTGDSTDTQYF	TGTGCCAGCACTGGGGACAGCACAGATACGCAGTATTTT	few	TRBJ2-3	NA	TRBV6-6